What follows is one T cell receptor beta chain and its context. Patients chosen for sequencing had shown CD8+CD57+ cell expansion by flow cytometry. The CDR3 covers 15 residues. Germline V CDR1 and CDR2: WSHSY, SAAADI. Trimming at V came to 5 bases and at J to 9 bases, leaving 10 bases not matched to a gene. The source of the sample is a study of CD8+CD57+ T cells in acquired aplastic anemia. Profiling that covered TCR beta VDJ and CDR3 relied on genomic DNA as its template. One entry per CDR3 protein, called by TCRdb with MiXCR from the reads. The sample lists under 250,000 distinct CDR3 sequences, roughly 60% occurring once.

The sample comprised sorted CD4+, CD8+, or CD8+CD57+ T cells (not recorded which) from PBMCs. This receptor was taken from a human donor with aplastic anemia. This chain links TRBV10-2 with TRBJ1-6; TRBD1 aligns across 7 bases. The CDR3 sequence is CASSLPTGESSPLHF. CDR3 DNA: TGCGCCAGCAGTTTGCCTACAGGGGAAAGTTCACCCCTCCACTTT.